These 24 T cell receptor beta chains originate from one sample sequenced in a study of CD8 T cells in ankylosing spondylitis. Study-level results: Within ankylosing spondylitis blood, a TCR beta motif made up of eight or nine highly homologous variants appeared to be characteristic.

From the 5' RACE reads, TCRdb called clonotypes with MiXCR, one entry per CDR3 protein. Seen here are 500,000 or so distinct CDR3 sequences, roughly 5.3% observed once, and the top ten hold under 4.5%. These TCRs' antigens remain unknown. The sequenced sample was blood, either unsorted or a sorted T cell fraction (not recorded which). These receptor sequences come from a male donor with ankylosing spondylitis.

The chain couples TRBV7-2 to TRBJ1-6; no clear D. V lost 1 base, J lost 0 bases, and 10 bases lay in between. There are 17 residues in the CDR3. CDR1 and CDR2 (germline): SGHTA, FQGNSA. The CDR3 DNA follows: TGTGCCAGCAGCTTAGTTGGGATTAGCTCCTATAATTCACCCCTCCACTTT. This gives the protein CASSLVGISSYNSPLHF. Drawing the rest from reference TRBV7-2 and TRBJ1-6, the complete variable domain is GAGVSQSPSNKVTEKGKDVELRCDPISGHTALYWYRQSLGQGLEFLIYFQGNSAPDKSGLPSDRFSAERTGGSVSTLTIQRTQQEDSAVYLCASSLVGISSYNSPLHFGNGTRLTVT.

This clonotype was recorded at least ten times. This chain links TRBV12-3 or TRBV12-4 with TRBJ1-3, with 8 positions matching TRBD1. This CDR3 contains 13 residues. V shed 5 bases and J 4 bases; nucleotides not matched to a gene: 1. The CDR3 DNA follows: TGTGCCAGCAGTAGGACAGGGGGAAACACCATATATTTT. The encoded protein is CASSRTGGNTIYF.

This clonotype was seen ten or more times. The chain is built from TRBV4-1 and TRBJ2-5, with D maybe TRBD1 (5 bases). The CDR3 consists of 16 residues. Trimming cost V 3 bases and J 2 bases, with 16 bases left between them. Germline CDR1 reads MGHRA; CDR2 reads YSYEKL. The CDR3 reads CASSQGRVAGQETQYF. The DNA for the CDR3 is TGCGCCAGCAGCCAGGGCAGGGTAGCTGGGCAAGAGACCCAGTACTTC.

Points on this clonotype: This may arise from a read error, as a much more abundant clone is one base away. This CDR3 is missing its conserved last phenylalanine or tryptophan, likely due to a read error. The genes are TRBV28 and TRBJ1-2; D is unclear. This CDR3 has 15 residues. The germline V and J ends were trimmed by 0 bases and 2 bases, with 10 bases remaining between them. Germline V CDR1 and CDR2: MDHEN, SYDVKM. CDR3 nucleotide sequence: TGTGCCAGCAGTTTATGTACCCAGCCCAACTATGGCTACACCTCC. Translated: CASSLCTQPNYGYTS.

This clonotype was seen many times. The gene calls are TRBV4-3 and TRBJ1-1; the match to TRBD1 covers 7 bases. Germline V gene data show CDR1 as LGHNA and CDR2 as YSLEER. The CDR3 sequence is 15 residues long. V shed 0 bases and J 0 bases; nucleotides not matched to a gene: 1. Written as DNA, the CDR3 is TGCGCCAGCAGCCAAGAACAGGGGTTGAACACTGAAGCTTTCTTT. Protein product: CASSQEQGLNTEAFF.

In its sample, this clonotype was seen many times. The V call is TRBV4-1, the J call TRBJ2-1; 10 nucleotides align to TRBD2. V trimming: 1 base; J trimming: 12 bases; junction bases outside the gene matches: 12. This CDR3 spans 16 amino acids. CDR1 and CDR2 (germline): MGHRA, YSYEKL. CDR3 DNA: TGCGCCAGCAGCCAAGGTGGCTTCCTAGCGGGGGTTTCGCAGTTCTTC. Its translation is CASSQGGFLAGVSQFF.

There are many counts of this clonotype. The chain carries TRBV20-1 and TRBJ1-2, with unresolved D. Germline V lookup: CDR1 DFQATT, CDR2 SNEGSKA (reference sequence). Trimming cost V 5 bases and J 0 bases, with 7 bases left between them. The CDR3 covers 12 residues. CDR3 bases: TGCAGTGCTCGAAAACCTAACTATGGCTACACCTTC. This gives the protein CSARKPNYGYTF.

The chain is built from TRBV5-1 and TRBJ1-2; tentative D call: TRBD1 (5 bases). Germline V gene data show CDR1 as SGHRS and CDR2 as YFSETQ. This CDR3 spans 12 amino acids. V was pared by 0 bases and J by 7 bases, with 7 bases between. The CDR3 protein is CASSLGQGGYTF. CDR3 DNA: TGCGCCAGCAGCTTGGGTCAGGGTGGCTACACCTTC.

This clonotype was found many times. This chain joins TRBV6-7 and TRBJ2-2, with TRBD2 matching over 11 bases. TRBV6-7 is an ORF, with its function uncertain. With 7 bases clipped from V and 0 bases from J, the junction kept 10 bases outside the gene matches. The CDR3 spans 18 residues. CDR3 region: CASKTGLAARTNTGELFF. CDR3 sequence (DNA): TGTGCCAGCAAAACGGGACTAGCGGCCCGTACGAACACCGGGGAGCTGTTTTTT.

This clonotype was detected many times. The genes are TRBV7-9 and TRBJ1-1; 11 bases are shared with TRBD1. Trimming at V came to 1 base and at J to 5 bases, leaving 3 bases not matched to a gene. The CDR3 spans 15 residues. Looked up from germline, CDR1 is SEHNR and CDR2 is FQNEAQ (reference sequence). The chain's CDR3 is CASSLGWDRGTEAFF. CDR3 nucleotides: TGTGCCAGCAGCTTAGGGTGGGACAGGGGGACTGAAGCTTTCTTT.

At least ten counts were recorded for this clonotype. The chain employs TRBV20-1 and TRBJ1-3, with 7 bases lining up with TRBD1. CDR3 length: 13 amino acids. V dropped 2 bases and J dropped 4; count of bases not matched to a gene: 2. Germline CDR1 is DFQATT and CDR2 is SNEGSKA (reference sequence). As DNA, the CDR3 is TGCAGTGCTAGAAAGGGGGCCGGAAACACCATATATTTT. Its translation: CSARKGAGNTIYF.

This clonotype has a handful of counts. DNA of the CDR3: TGCGCCAGCAGCCAAGAAAACTACTCAGGGGAGACCCAGTACTTC. This encodes CASSQENYSGETQYF. This rearrangement joins TRBV4-3 to TRBJ2-5, with a tentative D call TRBD1 (5 bases). Per the germline V gene, CDR1 is LGHNA and CDR2 is YSLEER. This CDR3 has 15 amino acids. Trimming removed 0 bases at V and 5 bases at J, with 13 bases between.

This clonotype was counted ten times or more. This sequence joins TRBV20-1 and TRBJ2-1, with a weak D call TRBD2 (5 bases). Germline loops: CDR1 DFQATT, CDR2 SNEGSKA (reference sequence). The length of the CDR3 is 15 residues. V dropped 6 bases and J dropped 2 bases, with 17 bases sitting between them. The CDR3: CSAQRVRGAYNEQFF. CDR3 coding DNA: TGCAGTGCGCAGAGAGTCCGGGGAGCCTACAATGAGCAGTTCTTC.

In its sample, this clonotype was seen many times. The V call is TRBV5-5, the J call TRBJ1-3; 7 bases are a match to TRBD1. Germline-derived CDR1 and CDR2 are SGHKS and YYEKEE (reference sequence). The length of the CDR3 is 17 residues. Germline trimming cut 0 bases from V and 3 bases from J; bases unmatched to any gene: 9. The CDR3 region is CASSLDPRDSSGNTIYF. Here the CDR3 DNA reads TGTGCCAGCAGCTTGGATCCCCGGGACAGCAGTGGAAACACCATATATTTT.

This clonotype was observed many times. V usage is TRBV14 and J usage is TRBJ2-5; the D gene is possibly TRBD1 (6 bases). CDR1 and CDR2 from the germline V gene are SGHDN and FVKESK. This CDR3 contains 14 residues. The ends were cut back, 3 bases at V and 7 bases at J, with 15 bases in the middle. The CDR3 loop is CASSQGALVGTQYF. The CDR3 DNA follows: TGTGCCAGCAGCCAGGGGGCACTTGTCGGGACCCAGTACTTC.

This clonotype has a count of ten or more. The rearrangement uses TRBV5-6 and TRBJ1-2; no clear D gene. Germline lookup yields CDR1 SGHDT and CDR2 YYEEEE. V was clipped by 0 bases and J by 2 bases, with 8 bases between them. This CDR3 comprises 14 residues. As DNA, the CDR3 is TGTGCCAGCAGCTTGGGGGGTCAGAACTATGGCTACACCTTC. Amino acids: CASSLGGQNYGYTF.

The chain recombines TRBV5-1 with TRBJ2-5; 8 bases are shared with TRBD1. The CDR3 sequence is 15 residues long. V was pared by 1 base and J by 5 bases, with 7 bases of the junction left unmatched. The germline gives CDR1 SGHRS, CDR2 YFSETQ. The CDR3: CASSLMTGAWETQYF. CDR3 bases: TGCGCCAGCAGCTTGATGACAGGGGCTTGGGAGACCCAGTACTTC.

This clonotype was seen many times. The gene calls are TRBV7-9 and TRBJ1-1; D not certain. The CDR3 is 12 residues long. From germline, CDR1 is SEHNR and CDR2 FQNEAQ (reference sequence). V was cut by 6 bases and J by 6 bases, with 11 bases left in between. The CDR3 reads CASSSRTSEAFF. DNA of the CDR3: TGTGCCAGCAGTTCACGGACCTCTGAAGCTTTCTTT.

In this sample, this clonotype turned up many times. The genes are TRBV10-3 and TRBJ2-5; 7 bases match TRBD1. The J segment lost 5 bases and the V segment lost 3 bases, leaving 6 bases of the junction unmatched. Germline V CDR1 and CDR2: ENHRY, SYGVKD. CDR3 length: 14 amino acids. The CDR3 coding sequence is TGTGCCATCAGTGAAGACAGGGTGAGGGAGACCCAGTACTTC. The encoded protein is CAISEDRVRETQYF.

This clonotype was detected ten times or more. V is TRBV6-5 and J is TRBJ2-2; D is perhaps TRBD1 or TRBD2 (6 bases each). The germline gives CDR1 MNHEY, CDR2 SVGAGI. With 0 bases removed from V and 4 bases from J, the gap between germline ends came to 12 bases. CDR3 length equals 16 residues. The CDR3 coding sequence is TGTGCCAGCAGTTACTCGGCAGGGGACTTCACCGGGGAGCTGTTTTTT. Protein product: CASSYSAGDFTGELFF.

This clonotype showed up just a few times. The chain is built from TRBV27 and TRBJ2-2; D is perhaps TRBD1 (6 bases). The CDR3 consists of 16 residues. Trimming cost V 4 bases and J 1 base, with 13 bases left between them. The germline V gene has CDR1 MNHEY and CDR2 SMNVEV (reference sequence). CDR3 sequence reads: CASSSLTGLNTGELFF. DNA of the CDR3: TGTGCCAGCAGTTCCCTCACAGGGCTGAACACCGGGGAGCTGTTTTTT.

This clonotype showed up many times. The chain employs TRBV29-1 and TRBJ2-5; D might be TRBD2 (6 bases). V dropped 5 bases and J dropped 4 bases, with 14 bases sitting between them. Germline values: CDR1 SQVTM, CDR2 ANQGSEA. This CDR3 has 13 residues. The CDR3 reads CSVHLGTRETQYF. CDR3 bases: TGCAGCGTTCATCTAGGGACTCGAGAGACCCAGTACTTC. The variable domain in full, completed from reference TRBV29-1 and TRBJ2-5, reads SAVISQKPSRDICQRGTSLTIQCQVDSQVTMMFWYRQQPGQSLTLIATANQGSEATYESGFVIDKFPISRPNLTFSTLTVSNMSPEDSSIYLCSVHLGTRETQYFGPGTRLLVL.

This clonotype was counted between two and nine times. The genes are TRBV7-8 and TRBJ2-7; D gene uncertain. CDR3 size: 13 residues. Germline V CDR1 and CDR2: SGHVS, FQNEAQ. V lost 5 bases and J lost 10, with 18 bases in between. The CDR3, as DNA: TGTGCCAGCAGCCCGCACGGGCGGCCGGAACAGTACTTC. Protein sequence: CASSPHGRPEQYF. Variable domain in full (rest from reference TRBV7-8 and TRBJ2-7): GAGVSQSPRYKVAKRGQDVALRCDPISGHVSLFWYQQALGQGPEFLTYFQNEAQLDKSGLPSDRFFAERPEGSVSTLKIQRTQQEDSAVYLCASSPHGRPEQYFGPGTRLTVT.

Comment on this clonotype: At one end, the junction sequence differs from germline, possibly due to a read error. The chain is built from TRBV6-2 or TRBV6-3 and TRBJ1-2, with D unresolved. Germline V gives CDR1 MNHEY, CDR2 SVGEGT. This CDR3 spans 12 amino acids. The CDR3 nucleotides are TGTGCCAGCAGTTACGGATCGTATGGCTTCACCTTC. It codes for CASSYGSYGFTF.